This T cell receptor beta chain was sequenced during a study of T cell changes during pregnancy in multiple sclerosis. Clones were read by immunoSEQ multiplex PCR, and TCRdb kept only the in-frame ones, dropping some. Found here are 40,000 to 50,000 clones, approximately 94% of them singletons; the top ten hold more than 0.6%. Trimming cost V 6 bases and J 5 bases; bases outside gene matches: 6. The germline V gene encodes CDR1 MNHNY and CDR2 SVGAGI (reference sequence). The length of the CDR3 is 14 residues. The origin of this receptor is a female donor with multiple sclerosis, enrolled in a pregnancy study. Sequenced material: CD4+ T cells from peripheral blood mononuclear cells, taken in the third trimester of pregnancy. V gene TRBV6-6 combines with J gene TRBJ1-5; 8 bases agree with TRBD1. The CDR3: CASSPRGPYQPQHF. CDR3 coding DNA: TGTGCCAGCAGCCCCAGGGGGCCTTATCAGCCCCAGCATTTT.